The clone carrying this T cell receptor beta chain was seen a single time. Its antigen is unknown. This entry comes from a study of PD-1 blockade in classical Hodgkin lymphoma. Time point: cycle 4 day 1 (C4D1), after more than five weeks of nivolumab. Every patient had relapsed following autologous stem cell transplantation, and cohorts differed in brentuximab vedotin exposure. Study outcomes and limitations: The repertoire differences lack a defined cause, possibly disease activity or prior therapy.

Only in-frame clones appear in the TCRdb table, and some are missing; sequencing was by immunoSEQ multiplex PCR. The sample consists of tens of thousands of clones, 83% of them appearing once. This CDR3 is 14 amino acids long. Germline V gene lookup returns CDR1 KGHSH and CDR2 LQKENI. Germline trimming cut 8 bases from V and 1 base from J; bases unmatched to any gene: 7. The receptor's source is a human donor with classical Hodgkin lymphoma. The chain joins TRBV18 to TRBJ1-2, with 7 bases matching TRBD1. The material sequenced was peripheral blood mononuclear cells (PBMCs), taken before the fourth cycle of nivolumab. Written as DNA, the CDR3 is TGTGCCAGCGCCTCGGGACAGAATAACTATGGCTACACCTTC. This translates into CASASGQNNYGYTF.